This T cell receptor (beta chain) emerged from a study of cytomegalovirus exposure and HLA in healthy donors. General study findings and limits: Fewer N-insertions than the roughly 650-donor mean were reportedly shown by an Asian-associated ancestry cluster in a later analysis.

A few counts support this clone. Its specificity is not known. The PCR had 60 Vbeta and 13 Jbeta primers. Libraries were prepared by immunoSEQ multiplex PCR; TCRdb keeps only in-frame clonotypes and omits some of them. The sample yields 110,000 or so clones, roughly two thirds seen once. V lost 8 bases to trimming and J lost 5 bases, with 19 bases between them. The germline V gene encodes CDR1 SQVTM and CDR2 ANQGSEA. CDR3 size: 13 residues. The V call is TRBV29-1, the J call TRBJ2-7; D is possibly TRBD1 (6 bases). The material sequenced was PBMCs. The sequence derives from a man between 18 and 29 years old in good health and CMV-seropositive. CDR3 region: CSSSTGGRDEQYF. CDR3 nucleotides: TGCAGCTCCTCGACTGGGGGCCGGGACGAGCAGTACTTC.